This note documents a single T cell receptor (beta chain) sequence. Germline V gene lookup returns CDR1 SGHVS and CDR2 FQNEAQ. Trimming removed 1 base from V and 1 base from J; junction bases left unmatched: 4. The CDR3 contains 15 residues. The record originates from a study of blood T cell repertoires in COVID-19. Study-level background: Specimens from acute and convalescent COVID-19 originated in the United States, Italy and Spain.

Authors' analysis steps: Using reference gene primer amplification, nucleated cell counts were estimated. TCRdb's table, derived via immunoSEQ multiplex PCR, lists solely in-frame clones and lacks some. Clone size and the V and J calls come from that table; the DNA yielded D and trimming. The repertoire has some 150,000 clones, over 80% of them found once; the top ten carry approximately 0.95%. The sample was peripheral blood. The chain carries TRBV7-8 and TRBJ2-7, with 7 positions matching TRBD1. The receptor's source is a woman between 45 and 65 years old with acute or convalescent COVID-19. The CDR3 region is CASSLDRDRSYEQYF. In DNA, the CDR3 is TGTGCCAGCAGCTTAGACCGGGACAGATCCTACGAGCAGTACTTC.